This T cell receptor (beta chain) stems from a study of cytomegalovirus exposure and HLA in healthy donors. PCR involved 60 Vbeta and 13 Jbeta primers. The data were produced by immunoSEQ multiplex PCR, yet TCRdb's version contains in-frame clones alone and is incomplete. The sample records a few hundred thousand clones, over 70% being singletons. V lost 4 bases to trimming and J lost 8 bases, with 14 bases between them. The germline CDR1 and CDR2 sequences are ENHRY and SYGVKD. The CDR3 loop spans 13 amino acids. The sequence was collected from a girl aged 2-15 years in good health and CMV-seronegative. Sample: PBMCs. This rearrangement joins TRBV10-3 to TRBJ1-2; maybe TRBD1 (6 bases). The chain's CDR3 is CAISVLTGEGYTF. The CDR3 DNA follows: TGTGCCATCAGTGTCCTGACAGGAGAGGGCTACACCTTC.